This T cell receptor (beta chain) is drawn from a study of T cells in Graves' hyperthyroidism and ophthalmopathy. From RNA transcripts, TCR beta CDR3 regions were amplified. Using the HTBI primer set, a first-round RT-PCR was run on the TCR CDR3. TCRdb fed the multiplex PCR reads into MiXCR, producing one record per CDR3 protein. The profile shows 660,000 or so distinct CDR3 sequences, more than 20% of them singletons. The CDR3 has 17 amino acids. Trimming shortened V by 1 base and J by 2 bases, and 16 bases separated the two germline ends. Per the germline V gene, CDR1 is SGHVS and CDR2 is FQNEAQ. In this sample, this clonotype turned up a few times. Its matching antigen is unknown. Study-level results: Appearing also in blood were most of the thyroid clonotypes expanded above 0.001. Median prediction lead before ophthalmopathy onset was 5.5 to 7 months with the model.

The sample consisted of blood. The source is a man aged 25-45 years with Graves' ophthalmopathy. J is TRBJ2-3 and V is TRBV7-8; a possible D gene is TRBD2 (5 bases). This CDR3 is CASSLGARAVYTDTQYF. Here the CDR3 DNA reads TGTGCCAGCAGCTTAGGGGCGCGGGCGGTATACACAGATACGCAGTATTTT.